This T cell receptor (beta chain) was identified during a study of blood T cell repertoires in COVID-19. Study at large: COVID-19 samples, acute and convalescent, were from the United States, Italy and Spain.

Original data processing: Estimated nucleated cell counts came from reference gene primer amplification. Using immunoSEQ multiplex PCR, the repertoire was profiled, and TCRdb retains in-frame clones only, with some absent. That table supplies the V and J calls and clone size; D and trimming were determined from the DNA. The table shows roughly 67,000 clones, with approximately 85% occurring only once. CDR3 length equals 15 residues. The germline V gene encodes CDR1 SGHTA and CDR2 FQGTGA. V was pared by 3 bases and J by 8 bases, with 9 bases of the junction left unmatched. The sequenced material came from peripheral blood. The chain employs TRBV7-3 and TRBJ2-1; TRBD2 agrees at 8 bases. This TCR was sampled from a man aged 45-60 years with acute or convalescent COVID-19. The CDR3 DNA is TGTGCCAGCAGCTTTGGCGGGGGGCTCTTGGATGAGCAGTTCTTC. This gives the protein CASSFGGGLLDEQFF.